A single sample is the source of the 16 T cell receptor beta chains below, sequenced in a study of vaccination effects on CD4 cells after COVID-19. The culture ran for 10 days before CD4+ T cells were isolated. The assay was immunoSEQ multiplex PCR, and TCRdb's table has in-frame clones only and misses some. The sample carries roughly 50,000 clones, around 63% recorded once. Their antigens remain unidentified. The sequencing used CD4+ T cells from PBMCs cultured without peptide, collected before COVID-19 vaccination. These receptors were taken from a human donor who received a COVID-19 vaccine.

The chain joins TRBV5-4 to TRBJ2-7, with a tentative D call TRBD2 (6 bases). V dropped 2 bases and J dropped 0 bases, with 9 bases sitting between them. The V gene's germline CDR1 is SGHNT and CDR2 YYREEE (reference sequence). CDR3 length: 14 residues. DNA for the CDR3: TGTGCCAGCAGCTTTGGCGGGGTCTCCTACGAGCAGTACTTC. It is translated as CASSFGGVSYEQYF.

V gene TRBV5-6 combines with J gene TRBJ2-1; 10 bases fit TRBD1. Germline CDR1 SGHDT, CDR2 YYEEEE. V was pared by 4 bases and J by 8 bases, with 12 bases of the junction left unmatched. The CDR3 sequence is 16 residues long. CDR3 sequence: CASSRDRGRFQDEQFF. The CDR3 DNA reads as TGTGCCAGCAGCCGTGACAGGGGGCGGTTTCAGGATGAGCAGTTCTTC.

This clone has a handful of counts. The rearrangement joins TRBV6-6 to TRBJ1-5; D is unresolved. The CDR3 is made up of 13 amino acids. V gave up 3 bases and J gave up 6 bases, with 9 bases separating them. The V gene's germline CDR1 is MNHNY and CDR2 SVGAGI (reference sequence). The CDR3: CASSYGSGQPQHF. The DNA of the CDR3 is TGTGCCAGCAGTTATGGCTCGGGTCAGCCCCAGCATTTT.

The V call is TRBV5-5, the J call TRBJ2-5; TRBD2 aligns across 11 bases. This CDR3 contains 17 residues. The V gene end was trimmed by 4 bases and the J gene end by 7 bases; junction bases not matched to a gene: 15. Germline V lookup: CDR1 SGHKS, CDR2 YYEKEE (reference sequence). The CDR3 DNA follows: TGTGCCAGCAGCGGGTCCGGGACTAGCGGAGGGCCGGGGACCCAGTACTTC. Protein product: CASSGSGTSGGPGTQYF.

The chain recombines TRBV19 with TRBJ1-3; D is ambiguous. Deletions cut 6 bases from V and 0 bases from J, with 9 bases between. The CDR3 covers 14 residues. Germline V gene data show CDR1 as LNHDA and CDR2 as SQIVND (reference sequence). CDR3 sequence reads: CASREEPSGNTIYF. The CDR3 nucleotides read TGTGCCAGTAGAGAGGAGCCCTCTGGAAACACCATATATTTT.

This clone occurred a few times. The chain has TRBV7-8 and TRBJ1-5; D is undetermined. CDR3 size: 16 residues. Germline lookup yields CDR1 SGHVS and CDR2 FQNEAQ. Trimming removed 2 bases at V and 1 base at J, with 12 bases between. This chain's CDR3 is CASSLLAELSNQPQHF. In nucleotides, the CDR3 is TGTGCCAGCAGCTTATTGGCTGAGTTGAGCAATCAGCCCCAGCATTTT.

V usage is TRBV6-2 or TRBV6-3 and J usage is TRBJ2-1, with D possibly matching TRBD1 (5 bases). Germline CDR1 MNHEY, CDR2 SVGEGT. CDR3 size: 11 residues. V dropped 6 bases and J dropped 9 bases, with 9 bases sitting between them. The DNA for the CDR3 is TGTGCCAGCAGCCAGGGTACTGAGCAGTTCTTC. This codes for CASSQGTEQFF.

The chain combines TRBV2 with TRBJ1-6; maybe TRBD1 (6 bases). V lost 6 bases to trimming and J lost 7 bases, with 16 bases between them. This CDR3 has 15 amino acids. CDR1 and CDR2 from the germline V gene are SNHLY and FYNNEI. DNA for the CDR3: TGTGCCAGCAGGGCACAGGGAGTTGGGAATTCACCCCTCCACTTT. Translated: CASRAQGVGNSPLHF.

V usage is TRBV11-2 and J usage is TRBJ2-3, with D unclear. The CDR3 runs to 13 residues. Germline V gene data show CDR1 as SGHAT and CDR2 as FQNNGV. Trimming cost V 3 bases and J 0 bases, with 4 bases left between them. The CDR3 spells CASSFSSTDTQYF. In DNA, the CDR3 is TGTGCCAGCAGCTTTTCTAGCACAGATACGCAGTATTTT. Filled out from reference TRBV11-2 and TRBJ2-3, the complete variable domain reads EAGVAQSPRYKIIEKRQSVAFWCNPISGHATLYWYQQILGQGPKLLIQFQNNGVVDDSQLPKDRFSAERLKGVDSTLKIQPAKLEDSAVYLCASSFSSTDTQYFGPGTRLTVL.

The chain is built from TRBV11-3 and TRBJ2-2, with no clear D. Trimming removed 2 bases at V and 0 bases at J, with 10 bases between. CDR1 and CDR2 (germline): SGHNT, YENEEA. CDR3 length: 16 residues. The CDR3 region is CASSLITAPNTGELFF. As DNA, the CDR3 is TGTGCCAGCAGCTTAATAACTGCCCCGAACACCGGGGAGCTGTTTTTT.

There are a few counts of this clone. The chain uses TRBV19 and TRBJ1-5; D possibly corresponds to TRBD1 (5 bases). Germline V gene lookup returns CDR1 LNHDA and CDR2 SQIVND (reference sequence). The CDR3 is 15 amino acids. V was cut by 5 bases and J by 4 bases, with 15 bases left in between. The CDR3 region is CASSLAGRVNQPQHF. CDR3 in DNA: TGTGCCAGTAGTCTCGCGGGCAGGGTAAATCAGCCCCAGCATTTT.

The genes are TRBV25-1 and TRBJ2-3; 13 bases map to TRBD2. Germline CDR1 MGHDK, CDR2 SYGVNS. Losses at the gene ends were 4 bases for V and 1 base for J; bases not matched to a gene: 2. The CDR3 is 16 amino acids. CDR3 region: CASSGTSGSGTDTQYF. As DNA, the CDR3 is TGTGCCAGCAGTGGGACTAGCGGGAGTGGCACAGATACGCAGTATTTT.

The chain recombines TRBV11-2 with TRBJ1-2; the match to TRBD1 covers 10 bases. Germline V lookup: CDR1 SGHAT, CDR2 FQNNGV. The CDR3 totals 14 residues. Unmatched junction bases numbered 4, after V lost 5 bases and J lost 4 bases. For the CDR3, the DNA is TGTGCCAGCAGCCGGGACAGGGGAAGCTATGGCTACACCTTC. It specifies CASSRDRGSYGYTF.

The genes are TRBV29-1 and TRBJ2-3; 8 bases line up with TRBD2. The V and J ends lost 3 bases and 2 bases, in that order; junction bases with no gene match: 7. CDR3 length equals 15 residues. Per the germline V gene, CDR1 is SQVTM and CDR2 is ANQGSEA. CDR3 residues: CSVEAGGRITDTQYF. Written as DNA, the CDR3 is TGCAGCGTTGAGGCGGGGGGCCGAATCACAGATACGCAGTATTTT.

This sequence joins TRBV16 and TRBJ1-2; the D is unclear. CDR1 is KGHSY and CDR2 is FQNENV in the germline V gene. There are 15 residues in the CDR3. With 2 bases removed from V and 2 bases from J, the gap between germline ends came to 12 bases. This chain's CDR3 is CASSQNPTKNYGYTF. CDR3 in DNA: TGTGCCAGCAGCCAAAATCCGACAAAAAACTATGGCTACACCTTC. The variable domain in full, completed from reference TRBV16 and TRBJ1-2, reads GEEVAQTPKHLVRGEGQKAKLYCAPIKGHSYVFWYQQVLKNEFKFLISFQNENVFDETGMPKERFSAKCLPNSPCSLEIQATKLEDSAVYFCASSQNPTKNYGYTFGSGTRLTVV.

The rearrangement joins TRBV5-6 to TRBJ1-4; the match to TRBD1 covers 11 bases. Germline loops: CDR1 SGHDT, CDR2 YYEEEE. CDR3 length: 14 residues. V gave up 4 bases and J gave up 6 bases; unmatched junction bases: 2. The CDR3 DNA is TGTGCCAGCAGCCGGACAGGGGGCGATGAAAAACTGTTTTTT. Its protein product is CASSRTGGDEKLFF.